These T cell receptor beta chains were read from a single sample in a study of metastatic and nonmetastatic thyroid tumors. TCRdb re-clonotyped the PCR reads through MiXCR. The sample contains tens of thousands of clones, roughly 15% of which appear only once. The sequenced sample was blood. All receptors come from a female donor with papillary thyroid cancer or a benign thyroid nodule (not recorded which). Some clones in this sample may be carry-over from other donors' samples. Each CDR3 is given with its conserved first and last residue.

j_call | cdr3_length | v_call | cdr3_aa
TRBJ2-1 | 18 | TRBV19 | CASSPGGPGLAGDNEQFF
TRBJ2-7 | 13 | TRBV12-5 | CASGLGTLYEQYF
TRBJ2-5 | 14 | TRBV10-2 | CASRAGTGVVTQYF
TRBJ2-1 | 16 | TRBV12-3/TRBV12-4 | CASSRRGGGAYNEQFF
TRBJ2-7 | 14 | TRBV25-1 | CASGEVGRGDEQYF
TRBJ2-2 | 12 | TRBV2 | CASALDTGELFF
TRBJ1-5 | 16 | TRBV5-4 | CASSFAGQGINQPQHF
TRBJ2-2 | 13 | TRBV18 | CASSPPGSGELFF
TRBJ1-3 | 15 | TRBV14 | CASSQPDRAGNTIYF
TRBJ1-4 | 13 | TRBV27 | CASSFGTGKKLFF
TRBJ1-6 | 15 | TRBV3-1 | CASSQGTGSHSPLHF
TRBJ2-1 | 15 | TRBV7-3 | CASSPTGGLDNEQFF
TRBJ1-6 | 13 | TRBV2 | CASLRETNSPLHF
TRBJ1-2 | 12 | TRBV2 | CARIEQGYGYTF
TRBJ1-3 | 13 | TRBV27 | CASSKDRGNTIYF
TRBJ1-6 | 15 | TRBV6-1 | CASRPEGGASSPLHF
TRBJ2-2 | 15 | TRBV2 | CASSGQGQSTGELFF
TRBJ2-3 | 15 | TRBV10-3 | CAISEGTSVTDTQYF
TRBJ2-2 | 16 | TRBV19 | CASSTDRIANTGELFF
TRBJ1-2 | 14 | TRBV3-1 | CASSQWDSNYGYTF
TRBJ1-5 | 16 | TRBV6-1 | CASSNLQGGTNQPQHF
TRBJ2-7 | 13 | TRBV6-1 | CASSQGGIYEQDF
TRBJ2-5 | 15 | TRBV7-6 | CASSLTPQKGETQYF
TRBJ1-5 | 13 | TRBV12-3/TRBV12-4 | CASSRDRNQPQHF
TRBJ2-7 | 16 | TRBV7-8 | CASSLRGQGLSLEQYF
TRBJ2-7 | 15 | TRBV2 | CASAPSLAYSYEQYF
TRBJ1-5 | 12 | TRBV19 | CASSIVGQPQHF
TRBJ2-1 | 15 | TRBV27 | CASSPTGGSPDEQFF
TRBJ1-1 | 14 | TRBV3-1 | CASSPGTGGTEAFF
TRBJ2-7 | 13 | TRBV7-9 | CASSRDSSYEQYF
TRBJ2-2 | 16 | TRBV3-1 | CASSQDAGRYTGELFF
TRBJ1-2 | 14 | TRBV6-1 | CASSEGTANYGYTF
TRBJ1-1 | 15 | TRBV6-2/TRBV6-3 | CDSSYGPSLNNEAFF
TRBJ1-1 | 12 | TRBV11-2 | CASSRQNTEAFF
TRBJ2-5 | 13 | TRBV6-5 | CASSYREWETKYF